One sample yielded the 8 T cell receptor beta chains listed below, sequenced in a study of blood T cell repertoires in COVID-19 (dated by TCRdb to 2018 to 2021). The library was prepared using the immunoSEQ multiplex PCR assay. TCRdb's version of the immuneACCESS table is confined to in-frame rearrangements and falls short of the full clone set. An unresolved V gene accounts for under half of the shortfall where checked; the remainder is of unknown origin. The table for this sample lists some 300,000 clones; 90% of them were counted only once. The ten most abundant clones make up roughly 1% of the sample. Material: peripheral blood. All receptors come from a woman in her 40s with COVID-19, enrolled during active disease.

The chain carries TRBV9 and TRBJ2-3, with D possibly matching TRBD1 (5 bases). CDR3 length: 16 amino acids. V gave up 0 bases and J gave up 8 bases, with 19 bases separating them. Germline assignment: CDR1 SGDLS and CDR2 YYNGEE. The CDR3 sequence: CASSVDTGLSIGTQYF. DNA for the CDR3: TGTGCCAGCAGCGTAGACACAGGATTGTCTATTGGTACGCAGTATTTT.

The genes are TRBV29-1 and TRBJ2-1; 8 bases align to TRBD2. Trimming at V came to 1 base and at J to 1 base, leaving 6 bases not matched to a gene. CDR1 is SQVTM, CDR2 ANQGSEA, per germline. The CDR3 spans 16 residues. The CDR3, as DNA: TGCAGCGTTGAAGGGGCTAGCGGGTCTTCCTACAATGAGCAGTTCTTC. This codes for CSVEGASGSSYNEQFF.

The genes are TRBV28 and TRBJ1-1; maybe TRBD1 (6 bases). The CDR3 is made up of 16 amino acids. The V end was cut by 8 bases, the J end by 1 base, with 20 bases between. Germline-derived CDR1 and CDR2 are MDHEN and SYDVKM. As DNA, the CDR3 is TGTGCCAGCCCGCCCGCCCCCGGGACATCGAACACTGAAGCTTTCTTT. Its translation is CASPPAPGTSNTEAFF.

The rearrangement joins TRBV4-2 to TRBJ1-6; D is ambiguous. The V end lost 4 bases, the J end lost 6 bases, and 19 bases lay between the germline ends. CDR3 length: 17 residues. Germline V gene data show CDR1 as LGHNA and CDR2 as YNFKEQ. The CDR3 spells CASSPAGREIFNSPLHF. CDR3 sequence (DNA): TGTGCCAGCAGCCCCGCGGGAAGAGAAATTTTTAATTCACCCCTCCACTTT.

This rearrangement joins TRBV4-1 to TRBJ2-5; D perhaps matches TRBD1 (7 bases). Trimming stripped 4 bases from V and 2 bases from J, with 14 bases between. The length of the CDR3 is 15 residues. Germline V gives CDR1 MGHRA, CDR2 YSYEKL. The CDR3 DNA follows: TGCGCCAGCAGCCGCGGGACAGAAACTCAAGAGACCCAGTACTTC. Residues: CASSRGTETQETQYF.

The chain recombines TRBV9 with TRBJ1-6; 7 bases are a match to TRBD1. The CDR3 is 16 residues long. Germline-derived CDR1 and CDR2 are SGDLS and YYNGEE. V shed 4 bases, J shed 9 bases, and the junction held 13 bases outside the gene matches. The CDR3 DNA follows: TGTGCCAGCAGCCCTCTGTCGGGACAGACGACTTCACCCCTCCACTTT. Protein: CASSPLSGQTTSPLHF.

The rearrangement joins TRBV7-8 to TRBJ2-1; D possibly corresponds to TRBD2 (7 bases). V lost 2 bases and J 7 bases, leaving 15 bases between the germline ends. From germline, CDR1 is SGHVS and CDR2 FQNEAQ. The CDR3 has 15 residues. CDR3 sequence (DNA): TGTGCCAGCAGCTTATATATGGGGGGGCGGAATGAGCAGTTCTTC. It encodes CASSLYMGGRNEQFF.

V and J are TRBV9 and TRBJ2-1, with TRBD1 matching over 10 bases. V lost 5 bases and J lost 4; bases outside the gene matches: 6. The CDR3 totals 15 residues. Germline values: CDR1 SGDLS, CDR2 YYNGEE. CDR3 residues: CASRGGQGSYNEQFF. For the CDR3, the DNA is TGTGCCAGCAGGGGGGGACAGGGGTCTTACAATGAGCAGTTCTTC.